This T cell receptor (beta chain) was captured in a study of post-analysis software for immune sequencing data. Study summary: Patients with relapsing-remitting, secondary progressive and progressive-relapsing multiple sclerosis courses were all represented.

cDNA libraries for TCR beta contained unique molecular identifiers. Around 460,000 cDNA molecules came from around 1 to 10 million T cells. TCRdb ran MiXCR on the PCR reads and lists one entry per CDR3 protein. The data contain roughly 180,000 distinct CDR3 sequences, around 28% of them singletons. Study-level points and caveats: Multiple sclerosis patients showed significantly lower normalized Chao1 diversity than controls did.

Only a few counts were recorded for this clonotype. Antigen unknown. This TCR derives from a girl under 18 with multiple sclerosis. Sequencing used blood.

The CDR3 DNA sequence: TGTGCCAGCAGTGATGAGGGGGCTGAATATTTCTCTGGAAACACCATATATTTT. Translation gives CASSDEGAEYFSGNTIYF. The V call is TRBV25-1, the J call TRBJ1-3, with 7 nucleotides matching TRBD1. CDR1 is MGHDK, CDR2 SYGVNS, per germline. This CDR3 is built from 18 residues. V trimming: 3 bases; J trimming: 0 bases; junction bases outside the gene matches: 11.